Below, 5 T cell receptor beta chains from the same sample are listed, as sequenced in a study of T cell responses to AZD1222 COVID-19 vaccine. The repertoire was sequenced with immunoSEQ multiplex PCR; TCRdb's copy has only in-frame clones and lacks some. The sample shows approximately 140,000 clones, approximately 95% of them seen only once. Material: peripheral blood, obtained on day 0 of MenACWY control vaccination. These receptors all stem from an adult in good health.

This sequence joins TRBV3-1 (or the pseudogene TRBV3-2) and TRBJ1-5; D call uncertain. CDR3 length equals 16 residues. Trimming removed 3 bases from V and 5 bases from J, with 17 bases in between. Germline lookup yields CDR1 LGHDT and CDR2 YNNKEL (reference sequence). CDR3 DNA: TGTGCCAGCAGCCAGGGATTCGGGCCGCGGGATCAGCCCCAGCATTTT. It yields the protein CASSQGFGPRDQPQHF.

The chain uses TRBV10-3 and TRBJ1-2; 7 bases line up with TRBD1. V shed 1 base, J shed 3 bases, and the junction held 11 bases outside the gene matches. This CDR3 has 17 amino acids. The germline CDR1 and CDR2 sequences are ENHRY and SYGVKD. CDR3: CAISELPLGQAYYGYTF. Here the CDR3 DNA reads TGTGCCATCAGTGAGTTGCCCCTCGGACAGGCCTACTATGGCTACACCTTC.

This rearrangement joins TRBV7-2 to TRBJ1-6; TRBD1 is a possible D gene (5 bases). Deletions cut 0 bases from V and 7 bases from J, with 10 bases between. The CDR3 loop spans 15 amino acids. Germline assignment: CDR1 SGHTA and CDR2 FQGNSA. CDR3 amino acids: CASSLAGTQNSPLHF. The CDR3, as DNA: TGTGCCAGCAGCTTAGCGGGGACCCAAAATTCACCCCTCCACTTT.

The chain couples TRBV5-1 to TRBJ1-4, with TRBD1 identical over 9 bases. CDR3 length: 14 amino acids. The germline V gene encodes CDR1 SGHRS and CDR2 YFSETQ. After removal of 5 bases from V and 6 bases from J, the junction contained 5 bases not matched to a gene. CDR3 region: CASSYGQGYEKLFF. The CDR3, as DNA: TGCGCCAGCAGTTATGGACAGGGGTATGAAAAACTGTTTTTT.

The chain couples TRBV7-2 to TRBJ1-5; D unresolved. Looked up from germline, CDR1 is SGHTA and CDR2 is FQGNSA. The CDR3 is made up of 14 amino acids. V dropped 3 bases and J dropped 0 bases, with 6 bases sitting between them. This CDR3 is CASSLDYSNQPQHF. DNA for the CDR3: TGTGCCAGCAGCTTGGATTATAGCAATCAGCCCCAGCATTTT.